This T cell receptor beta chain was sequenced for a study of CD4 T cells in relation to SARS-CoV-2 and coronaviruses. Study-level information: Patient ages ranged from about 20 to 72, median 38. Crossreactive spike epitopes shared across donors were mapped to their HLA restriction. Findings and limits, study-wide: No donor gave both pre-pandemic and post-infection samples. Around 60% of donors had memory CD4+ clonotypes crossrecognizing SARS-CoV-2 and common cold coronavirus spike.

V lost 1 base, J lost 2 bases, and 9 bases lay in between. Germline V gene data show CDR1 as SGHVS and CDR2 as FNYEAQ. The CDR3 length is 15 residues. The protocol was immunoSEQ multiplex PCR, while the TCRdb copy is restricted to in-frame clones and leaves out a portion. The table has 35,000 to 40,000 clones, roughly 88% seen once; the top ten hold 9.2%. With regard to this clone: No antigen is known for it.

Sequences were obtained from memory CD4+ T cells from PBMCs. This clonotype was obtained from an adult with COVID-19. The chain recombines TRBV7-6 with TRBJ2-4; D gene ambiguous. The CDR3: CASSLGVGTKNIQYF. DNA of the CDR3: TGTGCCAGCAGCTTAGGGGTCGGAACCAAAAACATTCAGTACTTC.